This TCR beta chain was observed in a study of radiotherapy plus CTLA-4 blockade in lung cancer. Overall study findings and caveats: The authors reported that early blood T cell clone dynamics, with interferon-beta, best predicted response. Tumor-origin TCR clones grew in blood after radiotherapy plus ipilimumab.

Data came from immunoSEQ multiplex PCR; TCRdb stores just in-frame clones and leaves some out. The data show about 60,000 clones, approximately 68% seen once. Germline V gene data show CDR1 as MNHNS and CDR2 as SASEGT. The CDR3 has 16 residues. Losses at the gene ends were 3 bases for V and 2 bases for J; bases not matched to a gene: 7. As for this clone: Its antigen is undetermined.

Focal radiation and CTLA-4 blockade (ipilimumab) were tested in chemo-refractory metastatic non-small-cell lung cancer patients. The sequence derives from a human donor with non-small cell lung cancer whose response to radiotherapy plus ipilimumab could not be evaluated. The V call is TRBV6-1, the J call TRBJ1-5; 7 bases map to TRBD1. This material consisted of peripheral blood, taken from a patient treated with radiotherapy plus ipilimumab. Here the CDR3 reads CASSDQTGTGNQPQHF. The CDR3 DNA reads TGTGCCAGCAGTGACCAGACAGGGACCGGCAATCAGCCCCAGCATTTT.